This T cell receptor (beta chain) was captured in a study of T cell repertoires and Cas9 in healthy adults. On the study more broadly: CD4 and CD8 compartments: SpCas9-reactive T cells profiled for potency, cytotoxicity, lineage. Notes on the study in general: SpCas9-reactive effector T cells were reportedly restrained in vitro by SpCas9-reactive regulatory T cells.

A remark on this clone: Its antigen remains unknown.

The germline gives CDR1 MDHEN, CDR2 SYDVKM. The CDR3 contains 17 residues. Trimming cost V 1 base and J 4 bases; bases outside gene matches: 9. Using immunoSEQ multiplex PCR, the repertoire was profiled, and TCRdb retains in-frame clones only, with some absent. The profile shows 20,000 to 25,000 clones, about 88% of them singletons. The sample taken for sequencing was CD4+ effector T cells (CD127+, CD25-, CD137-, CD154-) from PBMCs; culture status not recorded. This chain connects TRBV28 to TRBJ2-1; TRBD2 matches at 8 bases. The clonotype comes from a human donor in good health. In DNA, the CDR3 is TGTGCCAGCAGTTTATCGCCCCGGCGGGGGGCATACAATGAGCAGTTCTTC. Translated, it gives CASSLSPRRGAYNEQFF.